This T cell receptor (beta chain) was sequenced during a study of CD8 T cells in ankylosing spondylitis. Researchers built TCR beta libraries using quantitative 5'-RACE with molecular barcodes. Each CDR3 protein gets one entry after TCRdb re-called the 5' RACE reads with MiXCR. The table includes hundreds of thousands of distinct CDR3 sequences, roughly 32% detected once. On this clonotype itself: Its antigen remains unknown.

Study findings and constraints: The clones that were linked to disease were reported to be significantly enriched in matched synovial fluid samples from ankylosing spondylitis patients. Apparently characteristic of ankylosing spondylitis blood was a TCR beta motif (fewer than 10 highly homologous variants). The authors found the disease-linked clones to be CD8+ and relatively rare in peripheral blood.

With 4 bases clipped from V and 5 bases from J, the junction kept 3 bases outside the gene matches. The V gene's germline CDR1 is MRHNA and CDR2 SNTAGT. The CDR3 runs to 14 residues. Material: blood, either unsorted or a sorted T cell fraction (not recorded which). The chain has TRBV6-4 and TRBJ2-1; 9 positions match TRBD2. This clonotype was sampled from a male donor with ankylosing spondylitis or in good health (not recorded which). The CDR3 loop reads CASSVSGGNNEQFF. As DNA, the CDR3 is TGTGCCAGCAGTGTTAGCGGGGGAAACAATGAGCAGTTCTTC.